The rows below give T cell receptor beta chains drawn from one sample of a study of T cell repertoires in cytomegalovirus infection. Each CDR3 protein is one row after TCRdb ran MiXCR on the reads. This sample has some 700,000 distinct CDR3 sequences, with roughly 33% found just once. Their cognate antigens are unknown. The sequences come from cultured PBMCs, collected from culture after CMV antigen stimulation. These TCRs come from a human donor in good health (CMV status not recorded). Some clones in this sample may be carry-over from other donors' samples. Both conserved end residues are part of each CDR3. The order of the fields is J gene, V gene, D gene, clone size, CDR3 DNA, CDR3 protein. A D gene is named only where the DNA matches it firmly. Part of the rows lack a size; the others show once, few, many or a class for expanded clones.

j_gene: TRBJ2-2
v_gene: TRBV11-1
d_gene: -
abundance: few
CDR3nt: TGTGCCAGCAGCTTAGCGGCTAACGGGGAGCTGTTTTTT
CDR3aa: CASSLAANGELFF

j_gene: TRBJ2-3
v_gene: TRBV28
d_gene: TRBD2
abundance: many
CDR3nt: TGTGCCAGCAGCTTAGCGGGACCTCGCACAGATACGCAGTATTTT
CDR3aa: CASSLAGPRTDTQYF

j_gene: TRBJ2-1
v_gene: TRBV20-1
d_gene: -
abundance: -
CDR3nt: TGCAGTGCTAGAACGGCCAGCGGAGGCTCCTACAATGAGCAGTTCTTC
CDR3aa: CSARTASGGSYNEQFF

j_gene: TRBJ2-2
v_gene: TRBV6-5
d_gene: TRBD1
abundance: -
CDR3nt: TGTGCCAGCAGTTACCAGGGGGCCGGGGAGCTGTTTTTT
CDR3aa: CASSYQGAGELFF

j_gene: TRBJ2-1
v_gene: TRBV11-3
d_gene: TRBD2
abundance: -
CDR3nt: TGTGCCAGCAGCGTCCAACTAGCGGAACACTACAATGAGCAGTTCTTC
CDR3aa: CASSVQLAEHYNEQFF

j_gene: TRBJ2-1
v_gene: TRBV10-3
d_gene: -
abundance: few
CDR3nt: TGTGCCATCAGAGGACAGTCGGGGAGTGATGAGCAGTTCTTC
CDR3aa: CAIRGQSGSDEQFF

j_gene: TRBJ2-1
v_gene: TRBV4-1
d_gene: TRBD2
abundance: few
CDR3nt: TGCGCCAGCAGCCACGGACTAGCGGGACTACTCAGCTCCTACAATGAGCAGTTCTTC
CDR3aa: CASSHGLAGLLSSYNEQFF

j_gene: TRBJ1-4
v_gene: TRBV7-2
d_gene: -
abundance: -
CDR3nt: TGTGCCAGCAGCCTTTCAGGAGGGACTGAAGAAAAACTGTTTTTT
CDR3aa: CASSLSGGTEEKLFF

j_gene: TRBJ1-4
v_gene: TRBV12-3/TRBV12-4
d_gene: -
abundance: -
CDR3nt: TGTGCCAGCAGTTTCGCAGGGGTTGAAAAACTGTTTTTT
CDR3aa: CASSFAGVEKLFF

j_gene: TRBJ1-2
v_gene: TRBV2
d_gene: -
abundance: -
CDR3nt: TGTGCCAGCAGTGAATACGTAGGGGCAGATGGCTACACCTTC
CDR3aa: CASSEYVGADGYTF

j_gene: TRBJ1-3
v_gene: TRBV11-2
d_gene: -
abundance: -
CDR3nt: TGTGCCAGCAGCTCACCAGCGGGGGTGGTAGGAAACACCATATATTTT
CDR3aa: CASSSPAGVVGNTIYF

j_gene: TRBJ2-7
v_gene: TRBV6-6
d_gene: TRBD2
abundance: once
CDR3nt: TGTGCCAGCAGTCCACAACGGGGGACTAGCTACGAGCAGTACTTC
CDR3aa: CASSPQRGTSYEQYF

j_gene: TRBJ1-4
v_gene: TRBV4-1
d_gene: -
abundance: -
CDR3nt: TGCGCCAGCAGCCGGGGGTCGGCAGATAATGAAAAACTGTTTTTT
CDR3aa: CASSRGSADNEKLFF

j_gene: TRBJ1-2
v_gene: TRBV6-5
d_gene: TRBD1
abundance: -
CDR3nt: TGTGCCAGCAACAACAGGGGGCTCCTCAACTATGGCTACACCTTC
CDR3aa: CASNNRGLLNYGYTF

j_gene: TRBJ1-4
v_gene: TRBV7-2
d_gene: -
abundance: many
CDR3nt: TGTGCCAGCAGCCCTAGGGGAGGGAATGAAAAACTGTTTTTT
CDR3aa: CASSPRGGNEKLFF

j_gene: TRBJ2-3
v_gene: TRBV7-9
d_gene: TRBD1
abundance: few
CDR3nt: TGTGCCAGCAGTCGGGACAGGGCTGGCACAGATACGCAGTATTTT
CDR3aa: CASSRDRAGTDTQYF

j_gene: TRBJ1-5
v_gene: TRBV15
d_gene: TRBD1
abundance: -
CDR3nt: TGTGCCGTACGGGACAGGACCCAGCATTTT
CDR3aa: CAVRDRTQHF

j_gene: TRBJ1-5
v_gene: TRBV19
d_gene: TRBD1
abundance: -
CDR3nt: TGTGCCAGTCGTGGAACCCGAACCCAGGGGGGAGGCAATCAGCCCCAGCATTTT
CDR3aa: CASRGTRTQGGGNQPQHF

j_gene: TRBJ1-1
v_gene: TRBV2
d_gene: -
abundance: -
CDR3nt: TGTGCCAGCAGTGAACACGGTATGATGAACACTGAAGCTTTCTTT
CDR3aa: CASSEHGMMNTEAFF

j_gene: TRBJ1-4
v_gene: TRBV6-1
d_gene: -
abundance: -
CDR3nt: TGTGCCAGCACCGCCACCCGTGCAACTAATGAAAAACTGTTTTTT
CDR3aa: CASTATRATNEKLFF

j_gene: TRBJ1-5
v_gene: TRBV28
d_gene: -
abundance: -
CDR3nt: TGTGCCAGCAGCCTTATAGACAGGAGCAATCAGCCCCAGCATTTT
CDR3aa: CASSLIDRSNQPQHF

j_gene: TRBJ2-1
v_gene: TRBV7-2
d_gene: -
abundance: few
CDR3nt: TGTGCCAGCAGCTTACTTAAGGACTACTACAATGAGCAGTTCTTC
CDR3aa: CASSLLKDYYNEQFF

j_gene: TRBJ1-1
v_gene: TRBV7-8
d_gene: -
abundance: -
CDR3nt: TGTGCCAGCAGCTTAGCAGAAGGGAGGGAAGCTTTCTTT
CDR3aa: CASSLAEGREAFF

j_gene: TRBJ1-1
v_gene: TRBV28
d_gene: -
abundance: -
CDR3nt: TGTGCCAGCAGTTTATTGCAAGATTCTGAAGCTTTCTTT
CDR3aa: CASSLLQDSEAFF